Shown below are 10 T cell receptor beta chains from a single sample sequenced in a study of cytotoxic CD8 clonotypes in ibrutinib-treated CLL. TCRdb keeps only in-frame clones here, not all; method: immunoSEQ multiplex PCR. The sample lists roughly 56,000 clones, less than 75% occurring once. Source: PBMCs, taken after 12 months of ibrutinib treatment. The receptors here all came from a human donor with chronic lymphocytic leukemia.

This clone was recorded once. The V and J genes are TRBV7-2 and TRBJ1-2; D not certain. V was clipped by 5 bases and J by 2 bases, with 9 bases between them. The germline V gene has CDR1 SGHTA and CDR2 FQGNSA. CDR3 length equals 13 residues. Here the CDR3 reads CASSPEGNYGYTF. CDR3 DNA: TGTGCCAGCAGCCCTGAAGGGAACTATGGCTACACCTTC.

V gene TRBV23-1 combines with J gene TRBJ2-1, with TRBD2 matching over 7 bases. TRBV23-1 is an ORF; its function is uncertain. There are 15 residues in the CDR3. J gave up 5 bases and V 10 bases, and 14 bases lay outside the gene matches. CDR3 sequence: CATPCGREKNNEQFF. In DNA form, the CDR3 reads TGCGCCACCCCATGTGGGAGGGAAAAAAACAATGAGCAGTTCTTC.

The V and J genes are TRBV11-2 and TRBJ1-2, with D maybe TRBD1 (6 bases). Deletions cut 4 bases from V and 4 bases from J, with 19 bases between. Germline lookup yields CDR1 SGHAT and CDR2 FQNNGV. This CDR3 has 16 amino acids. CDR3 DNA sequence: TGTGCCAGCAGCTCACACAGGGTACAATTGGGCTATGGCTACACCTTC. As protein: CASSSHRVQLGYGYTF.

Written as DNA, the CDR3 is TGCGCCAGCAGCCTTAGCGGGAGGGCCGACGAGCAGTACTTC. Its protein product is CASSLSGRADEQYF. V is TRBV5-1 and J is TRBJ2-7, with 11 nucleotides matching TRBD2. There are 14 residues in the CDR3. Germline values: CDR1 SGHRS, CDR2 YFSETQ. With 4 bases clipped from V and 5 bases from J, the junction kept 5 bases outside the gene matches.

This chain connects TRBV2 to TRBJ2-7; D possibly corresponds to TRBD2 (6 bases). CDR3 length: 11 residues. V lost 8 bases and J lost 12, with 17 bases in between. Looked up from germline, CDR1 is SNHLY and CDR2 is FYNNEI. This chain's CDR3 is CASPAAGTLYF. The CDR3 DNA is TGTGCCAGCCCGGCCGCGGGGACCCTGTACTTC.

The V call is TRBV6-6, the J call TRBJ2-2; D might be TRBD2 (5 bases). V was shortened by 2 bases and J by 4 bases, with 14 bases between the two germline ends. The CDR3 consists of 16 residues. Germline V gene data show CDR1 as MNHNY and CDR2 as SVGAGI (reference sequence). CDR3 in DNA: TGTGCCAGCAGTTACCTAGCACTGTTAGGCACCGGGGAGCTGTTTTTT. This codes for CASSYLALLGTGELFF.

The chain recombines TRBV5-1 with TRBJ2-3; 7 bases line up with TRBD1. The CDR3 is made up of 15 amino acids. V trimming: 4 bases; J trimming: 0 bases; junction bases outside the gene matches: 5. Germline V gene data show CDR1 as SGHRS and CDR2 as YFSETQ. The CDR3 nucleotides read TGCGCCAGCAGCCCGGGACAGACTAGCACAGATACGCAGTATTTT. Translation gives CASSPGQTSTDTQYF.

The V and J genes are TRBV28 and TRBJ1-2, with D possibly TRBD1 on 5 matching bases. The germline CDR1 and CDR2 sequences are MDHEN and SYDVKM. This CDR3 has 14 residues. V was pared by 6 bases and J by 4 bases, with 15 bases between. CDR3 nucleotides: TGTGCCAGCAGCGCTGGACAACGACCCTATGGCTACACCTTC. Its protein product is CASSAGQRPYGYTF.

V gene TRBV14 combines with J gene TRBJ2-1, with D possibly matching TRBD1 (6 bases). Germline V gene sequence: CDR1 SGHDN, CDR2 FVKESK. Trimming stripped 5 bases from V and 6 bases from J, with 17 bases between. This CDR3 region has 15 residues. The CDR3 region is CASSVKGEKINEQFF. CDR3 DNA sequence: TGTGCCAGCAGCGTGAAGGGGGAAAAGATCAATGAGCAGTTCTTC.

The chain recombines TRBV28 with TRBJ2-3; 8 bases match TRBD2. The CDR3 extends over 17 amino acids. With 7 bases clipped from V and 2 bases from J, the junction kept 14 bases outside the gene matches. Germline lookup yields CDR1 MDHEN and CDR2 SYDVKM. CDR3 DNA: TGTGCCAGCACCATCGGGGTTGCGGGAGGACACACAGATACGCAGTATTTT. This codes for CASTIGVAGGHTDTQYF. Supplemented by reference TRBV28 and TRBJ2-3, the full variable domain reads DVKVTQSSRYLVKRTGEKVFLECVQDMDHENMFWYRQDPGLGLRLIYFSYDVKMKEKGDIPEGYSVSREKKERFSLILESASTNQTSMYLCASTIGVAGGHTDTQYFGPGTRLTVL.